This T cell receptor beta chain was identified during a study of blood T cell repertoires in COVID-19. On the study more broadly: T cells, B-cell-depleted T cells, or PBMCs supplied cDNA or gDNA.

Some clones are missing from TCRdb's copy, which holds only in-frame ones; the method was immunoSEQ multiplex PCR. The sample records around 250,000 clones, 70% to 90% being singletons. Participants, 18 to 89 years old, spanned around 26 US areas. The specimen was PBMCs or T cells enriched from blood (not recorded which). The origin of this receptor is a woman in her fifties or sixties who had recovered from COVID-19.

The CDR3 protein is CASSLVAEAPYEQYF. The CDR3 nucleotides read TGTGCCAGCAGTTTAGTAGCGGAGGCCCCCTACGAGCAGTACTTC. The chain carries TRBV27 and TRBJ2-7; possibly TRBD2 for D (6 bases). The CDR3 totals 15 residues. The V end lost 2 bases, the J end lost 2 bases, and 13 bases lay between the germline ends. Germline V CDR1 and CDR2: MNHEY, SMNVEV (reference sequence).